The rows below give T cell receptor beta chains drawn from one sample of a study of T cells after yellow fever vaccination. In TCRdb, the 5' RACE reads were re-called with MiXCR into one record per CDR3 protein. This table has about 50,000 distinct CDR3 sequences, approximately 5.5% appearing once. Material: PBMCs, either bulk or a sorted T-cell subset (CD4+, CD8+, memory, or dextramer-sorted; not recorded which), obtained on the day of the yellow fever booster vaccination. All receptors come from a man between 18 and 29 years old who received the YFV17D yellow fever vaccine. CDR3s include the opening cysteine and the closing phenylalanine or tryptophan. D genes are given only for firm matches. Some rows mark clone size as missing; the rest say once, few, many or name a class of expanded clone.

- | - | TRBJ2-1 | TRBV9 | CASSVDRGAGYEQFF | TGTGCCAGCAGCGTAGACCGCGGGGCAGGGTATGAGCAGTTCTTC
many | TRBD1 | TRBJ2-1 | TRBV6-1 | CASSAWTGGGNEQFF | TGTGCCAGCAGTGCATGGACAGGGGGGGGCAATGAGCAGTTCTTC
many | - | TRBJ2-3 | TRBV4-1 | CASSPRRSSDTQYF | TGCGCCAGCAGCCCCAGAAGGAGTTCCGATACGCAGTATTTT
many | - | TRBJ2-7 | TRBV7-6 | CASSLTPGRESEQYF | TGTGCCAGCAGCTTAACACCGGGACGGGAGTCTGAGCAGTACTTC
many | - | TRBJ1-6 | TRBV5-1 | CASSSPVSGDGTSPLHF | TGCGCCAGCAGCTCGCCGGTATCGGGGGACGGAACTTCACCCCTCCACTTT
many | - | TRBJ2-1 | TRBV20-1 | CSASLEGSGQDEQFF | TGCAGTGCCTCACTGGAGGGTTCGGGTCAAGATGAGCAGTTCTTC
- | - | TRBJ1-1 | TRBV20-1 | CSASQGHPRNTEAFF | TGCAGTGCTAGTCAGGGACACCCACGGAACACTGAAGCTTTCTTT
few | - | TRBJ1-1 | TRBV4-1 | CASSQAPGSERAFF | TGCGCCAGCAGCCAAGCCCCAGGGAGTGAACGAGCTTTCTTT
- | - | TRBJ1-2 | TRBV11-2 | CASSLDRGNGYTF | TGTGCCAGCAGCTTAGATCGGGGGAACGGCTACACCTTC
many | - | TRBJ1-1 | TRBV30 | CAWSVGSEAFF | TGTGCCTGGAGTGTTGGGTCTGAAGCTTTCTTT
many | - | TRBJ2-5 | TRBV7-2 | CASSLFGLQEETQYF | TGTGCCAGCAGCTTATTCGGGCTCCAAGAAGAGACCCAGTACTTC
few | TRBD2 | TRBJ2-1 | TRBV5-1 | CASSLGPQRGSGEQFF | TGCGCCAGCAGCTTGGGACCTCAGCGGGGCTCGGGGGAGCAGTTCTTC
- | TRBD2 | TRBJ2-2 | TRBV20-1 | CSAPRTSGVTGELFF | TGCAGTGCTCCCCGGACTAGCGGGGTCACCGGGGAGCTGTTTTTT
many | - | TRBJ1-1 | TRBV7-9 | CASSPRTSSNTEAFF | TGTGCCAGCAGCCCCCGGACATCATCGAACACTGAAGCTTTCTTT
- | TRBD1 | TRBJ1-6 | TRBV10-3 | CAIRTGATSPLHF | TGTGCCATCAGAACAGGGGCCACTTCACCCCTCCACTTT
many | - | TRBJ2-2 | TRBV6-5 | CASSSESPGELFF | TGTGCCAGCAGTTCAGAGAGCCCCGGGGAGCTGTTTTTT
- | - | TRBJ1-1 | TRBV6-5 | CASRLGMGTEAFF | TGTGCCAGCAGACTAGGGATGGGGACTGAAGCTTTCTTT
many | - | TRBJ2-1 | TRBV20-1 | CSARQVPLGAKDEQFF | TGCAGTGCTAGGCAAGTTCCATTGGGAGCCAAGGATGAGCAGTTCTTC
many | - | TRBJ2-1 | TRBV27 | CASSFSPIDEQFF | TGTGCCAGCAGTTTTTCACCGATCGATGAGCAGTTCTTC
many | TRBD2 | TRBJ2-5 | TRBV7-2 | CASSSTGTSGGWGTQYF | TGTGCCAGCAGCTCTACCGGGACTAGCGGGGGTTGGGGGACCCAGTACTTC
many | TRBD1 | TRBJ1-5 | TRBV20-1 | CSARITGGYQPQHF | TGCAGTGCTAGGATAACAGGGGGCTATCAGCCCCAGCATTTT
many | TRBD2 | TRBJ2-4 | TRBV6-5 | CASSYSGGTTNIQYF | TGTGCCAGCAGTTACAGCGGGGGGACTACGAACATTCAGTACTTC
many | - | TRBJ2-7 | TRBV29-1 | CSVTATYEQYF | TGCAGCGTTACTGCCACCTACGAGCAGTACTTC
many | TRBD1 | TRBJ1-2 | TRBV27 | CASSPGTGGRGGYTF | TGTGCCAGCAGTCCCGGGACAGGGGGTCGGGGTGGCTACACCTTC
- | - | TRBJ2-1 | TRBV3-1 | CASSQFEGSEQFF | TGTGCCAGCAGCCAATTTGAGGGGAGTGAGCAGTTCTTC
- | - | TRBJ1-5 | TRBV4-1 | CASSQDGIAHQPQHF | TGCGCCAGCAGCCAAGATGGGATAGCCCATCAGCCCCAGCATTTT
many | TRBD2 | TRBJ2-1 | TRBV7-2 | CASSLLAGNEQFF | TGTGCCAGCAGCTTGCTAGCGGGTAATGAGCAGTTCTTC
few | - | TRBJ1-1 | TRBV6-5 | CASKSPQGWRTEAFF | TGTGCCAGCAAGAGCCCACAGGGTTGGCGCACTGAAGCTTTCTTT
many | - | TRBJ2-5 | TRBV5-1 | CASSPGQQETQYF | TGCGCCAGCAGCCCCGGACAGCAAGAGACCCAGTACTTC
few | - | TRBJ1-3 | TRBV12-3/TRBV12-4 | CASSSGPGNTIYF | TGTGCCAGCAGTTCAGGGCCGGGAAACACCATATATTTT
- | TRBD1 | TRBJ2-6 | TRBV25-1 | CASSARDRGPVANVLTF | TGTGCCAGCAGTGCCCGGGACAGGGGGCCTGTGGCCAACGTCCTGACTTTC
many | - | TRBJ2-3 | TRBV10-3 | CAIRRGGEDTQYF | TGTGCCATCAGGAGGGGGGGGGAAGATACGCAGTATTTT
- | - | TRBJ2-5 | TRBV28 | CASSLGPGSQETQYF | TGTGCCAGCAGCCTAGGACCGGGAAGCCAAGAGACCCAGTACTTC
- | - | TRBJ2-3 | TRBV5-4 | CASSFGQRLTDTQYF | TGTGCCAGCAGCTTTGGGCAGCGGCTCACAGATACGCAGTATTTT
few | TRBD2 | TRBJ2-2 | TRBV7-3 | CASSLTSYSGKNSNTGELFF | TGTGCCAGCAGCTTAACTAGTTATAGCGGGAAAAATTCGAACACCGGGGAGCTGTTTTTT
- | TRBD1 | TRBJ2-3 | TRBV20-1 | CSARSFQGAGTQYF | TGCAGTGCTAGATCCTTTCAGGGGGCCGGTACGCAGTATTTT
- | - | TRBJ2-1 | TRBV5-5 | CASSFPTRVNEQFF | TGTGCCAGCAGCTTTCCGACCAGGGTGAATGAGCAGTTCTTC
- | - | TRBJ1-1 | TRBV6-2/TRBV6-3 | CASSYSSGVEAFF | TGTGCCAGCAGTTACTCGAGCGGGGTTGAAGCTTTCTTT
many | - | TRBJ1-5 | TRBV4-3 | CASSQDLGQGNQPQHF | TGCGCCAGCAGCCAAGATCTCGGCCAGGGGAATCAGCCCCAGCATTTT
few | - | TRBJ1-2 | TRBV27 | CASSADNANYGYTF | TGTGCCAGCAGCGCAGATAACGCTAACTATGGCTACACCTTC
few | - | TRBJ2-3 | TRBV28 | CASSSWGTSTDTQYF | TGTGCCAGCAGTTCTTGGGGAACTAGCACAGATACGCAGTATTTT
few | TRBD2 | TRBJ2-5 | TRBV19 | CASSPGTSGRRAQYF | TGTGCCAGTAGTCCGGGGACTAGCGGGCGCCGGGCCCAGTACTTC
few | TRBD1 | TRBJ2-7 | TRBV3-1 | CASSQDYRGHLYEQYF | TGTGCCAGCAGCCAAGATTACAGGGGCCACCTCTACGAGCAGTACTTC
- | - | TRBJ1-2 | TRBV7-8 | CASSPNYYGYTF | TGTGCCAGCAGCCCAAATTATTATGGCTACACCTTC
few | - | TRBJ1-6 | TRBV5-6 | CASSSYLGVASPLHF | TGTGCCAGCAGCTCGTACTTGGGGGTGGCTTCACCCCTCCACTTT